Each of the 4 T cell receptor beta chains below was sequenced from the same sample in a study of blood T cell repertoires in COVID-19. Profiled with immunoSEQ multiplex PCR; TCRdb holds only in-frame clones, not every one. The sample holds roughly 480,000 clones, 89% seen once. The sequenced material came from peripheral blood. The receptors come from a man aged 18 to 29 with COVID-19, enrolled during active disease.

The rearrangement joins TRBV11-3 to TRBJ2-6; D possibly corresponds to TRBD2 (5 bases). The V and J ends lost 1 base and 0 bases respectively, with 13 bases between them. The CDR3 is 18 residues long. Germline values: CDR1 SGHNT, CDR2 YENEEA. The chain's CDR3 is CASSLGIGGGSGANVLTF. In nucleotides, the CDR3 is TGTGCCAGCAGCTTAGGTATTGGCGGAGGCTCTGGGGCCAACGTCCTGACTTTC.

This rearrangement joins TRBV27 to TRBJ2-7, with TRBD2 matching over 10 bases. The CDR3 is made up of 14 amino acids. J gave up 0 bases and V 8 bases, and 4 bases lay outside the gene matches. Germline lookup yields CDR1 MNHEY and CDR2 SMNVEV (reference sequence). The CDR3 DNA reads TGTGCCAGCCGTAGCGGGAGGCACTCCTACGAGCAGTACTTC. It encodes CASRSGRHSYEQYF.

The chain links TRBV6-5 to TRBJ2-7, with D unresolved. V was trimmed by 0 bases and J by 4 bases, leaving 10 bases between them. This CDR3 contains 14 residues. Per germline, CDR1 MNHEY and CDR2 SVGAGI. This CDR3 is CASSYSPHGYEQYF. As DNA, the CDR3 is TGTGCCAGCAGTTACTCTCCCCACGGTTACGAGCAGTACTTC.

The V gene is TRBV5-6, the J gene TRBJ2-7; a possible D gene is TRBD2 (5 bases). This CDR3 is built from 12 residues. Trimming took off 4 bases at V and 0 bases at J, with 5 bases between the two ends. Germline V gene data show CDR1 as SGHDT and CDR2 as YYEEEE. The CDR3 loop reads CASSTSSYEQYF. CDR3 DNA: TGTGCCAGCAGCACTAGCTCCTACGAGCAGTACTTC.